Described below is a single T cell receptor (beta chain) sequence and its context. This clonotype showed up many times. What this receptor recognizes is not known. No much larger clone is present one base from it, and per-base qualities are unavailable. The data were taken from a study of T-cell reconstitution after alpha-beta-depleted transplantation in children (TCRdb year 2016). Background on the whole study: The study quantitatively tracked T-cell immune reconstitution after TCRalphabeta/CD19-depleted allogeneic hematopoietic cell transplantation in children using TCR repertoire profiling.

Receptor amplification or capture employed PCR. The instrument was an Illumina HiSeq 2500. To normalize quantification of the TCRbeta repertoire, the TCR libraries were built with molecular barcoding that relied on unique molecular identifiers. TCRdb reprocessed the public reads (quality trimming at Q25 with fastp, clone calling with MiXCR) and kept in-frame beta chains. Rows matching on CDR3 protein sequence are summarized as one entry with the most common DNA and genes. The sample table records hundreds of thousands of distinct CDR3 sequences; under 15% of these occur just once. About 5.4% of the sample rests with the top ten. Counted from cysteine to phenylalanine, this CDR3 has 16 amino acids. Only the CDR3 portion is preserved as DNA: 48 bases, with reading frame beginning at the first base. Sequences SGDLS (CDR1) and YYNGEE (CDR2) are obtained from the germline V gene. At the junction V is shortened by 0 bases and J by 7 bases; bases outside the gene matches: 10.

Material: PBMCs from the stem cell graft donor, obtained from the stem cell graft. The sequence links TRBV9 to TRBJ2-1, with 7 bases aligning to TRBD2. The TCR originated in a human donor who donated a stem cell graft to a child with combined immunodeficiency. The DNA reads as follows: TGTGCCAGCAGCGTAGCGGTGGCTAGCGGAAATAATGAGCAGTTCTTC. Translated, this gives CASSVAVASGNNEQFF.